The 6 T cell receptor beta chains listed next were all sequenced from one sample in a study of blood T cell repertoires in COVID-19 (dated by TCRdb to the early 2020s). The receptor library was made with the immunoSEQ multiplex PCR assay. This immuneACCESS table, as held by TCRdb, lists in-frame sequences with V and J called but not all clones. Of the missing ones, under half trace to an unresolved V gene in checked studies; the others have no known cause. For this sample the table gives 250,000 to 350,000 clones, of which 86% were detected only once. The ten biggest clones cover approximately 14% of the sample. Sequencing input: peripheral blood. Receptors originate from a woman aged 70-85 years with COVID-19, enrolled during active disease.

This clone was seen once. The chain is built from TRBV24-1 and TRBJ2-2, with D possibly matching TRBD2 (7 bases). CDR3 length equals 14 residues. V was trimmed by 9 bases and J by 2 bases, leaving 12 bases between them. Germline CDR1 and CDR2: KGHDR and SFDVKD. The CDR3: CATGGALNTGELFF. CDR3 nucleotide sequence: TGTGCCACCGGGGGGGCCCTAAACACCGGGGAGCTGTTTTTT.

This chain uses TRBV19 with TRBJ1-5; D uncertain. The germline V and J ends were trimmed by 5 bases and 4 bases, with 12 bases remaining between them. CDR1 is LNHDA, CDR2 SQIVND, per germline (reference sequence). The CDR3 contains 14 residues. DNA for the CDR3: TGTGCCAGTAGTGTTGTCGGGAAGAATCAGCCCCAGCATTTT. It specifies CASSVVGKNQPQHF.

V is TRBV6-1 and J is TRBJ1-3, with TRBD1 as a possible D gene (6 bases). The CDR3 sequence is 16 residues long. Trimming removed 2 bases at V and 0 bases at J, with 11 bases between. Germline V lookup: CDR1 MNHNS, CDR2 SASEGT. Here the CDR3 reads CASSELRTDSGNTIYF. As DNA, the CDR3 is TGTGCCAGCAGTGAACTCCGGACAGACTCTGGAAACACCATATATTTT.

This chain uses TRBV5-1 with TRBJ1-1; 9 nucleotides align to TRBD1. CDR3 length: 18 amino acids. Losses at the gene ends were 4 bases for V and 4 bases for J; bases not matched to a gene: 17. The germline V gene has CDR1 SGHRS and CDR2 YFSETQ. Here the CDR3 reads CASSARPWTGVLFTEAFF. For the CDR3, the DNA is TGCGCCAGCAGCGCACGCCCTTGGACAGGGGTATTGTTCACTGAAGCTTTCTTT. Complete variable domain (other parts from reference TRBV5-1 and TRBJ1-1): KAGVTQTPRYLIKTRGQQVTLSCSPISGHRSVSWYQQTPGQGLQFLFEYFSETQRNKGNFPGRFSGRQFSNSRSEMNVSTLELGDSALYLCASSARPWTGVLFTEAFFGQGTRLTVV.

V and J are TRBV28 and TRBJ2-1; 9 nucleotides match TRBD1. The CDR3 spans 15 residues. Trimming removed 7 bases from V and 8 bases from J; junction bases left unmatched: 12. The germline V gene has CDR1 MDHEN and CDR2 SYDVKM. The DNA of the CDR3 is TGTGCCAGCAAGGAGGGACAGGGAACCGCGGATGAGCAGTTCTTC. Residues: CASKEGQGTADEQFF. Using reference TRBV28 and TRBJ2-1 for the parts outside the CDR3, the full variable domain is DVKVTQSSRYLVKRTGEKVFLECVQDMDHENMFWYRQDPGLGLRLIYFSYDVKMKEKGDIPEGYSVSREKKERFSLILESASTNQTSMYLCASKEGQGTADEQFFGPGTRLTVL.

The chain combines TRBV7-8 with TRBJ1-1; no clear D. The CDR3 has 13 residues. The V gene lost 5 bases and the J gene lost 0 bases, with 7 bases spanning the gap. Germline CDR1 reads SGHVS; CDR2 reads FQNEAQ. The CDR3: CASSNTLNTEAFF. In nucleotides, the CDR3 is TGTGCCAGCAGCAATACATTGAACACTGAAGCTTTCTTT.